These 22 T cell receptor beta chains were all obtained from the same sample, sequenced in a study of control samples from healthy donors and cancer patients. Some clones are missing from TCRdb's copy, which holds only in-frame ones; the method was immunoSEQ multiplex PCR. The table lists 95,000 to 150,000 clones, around 90% of them singletons. The specimen sequenced was blood. These receptors all stem from a man aged 40-49 years in good health.

The CDR3 DNA reads TGTGCCGTCCCGGGACCGGGGAGAAATGGCTACACCTTC. Its protein product is CAVPGPGRNGYTF. The rearrangement uses TRBV12-3 or TRBV12-4 and TRBJ1-2; possibly TRBD1 for D (5 bases). CDR3 length: 13 amino acids. Trimming took off 11 bases at V and 6 bases at J, with 19 bases between the two ends.

The J gene is TRBJ2-5, the V gene TRBV5-1; 8 positions match TRBD1. With 0 bases clipped from V and 5 bases from J, the junction kept 9 bases outside the gene matches. Germline CDR1 and CDR2: SGHRS and YFSETQ. The CDR3 length is 16 residues. DNA of the CDR3: TGCGCCAGCAGCTTGGGCGGGCAGGGGGCTGGGGAGACCCAGTACTTC. Amino acids: CASSLGGQGAGETQYF.

The genes are TRBV4-1 and TRBJ2-3, with 15 bases identical to TRBD2. V was pared by 4 bases and J by 6 bases, with 11 bases of the junction left unmatched. The CDR3 loop spans 18 amino acids. Germline V lookup: CDR1 MGHRA, CDR2 YSYEKL. DNA of the CDR3: TGCGCCAGCAGCCTAACCCGGGGACTAGCGGGGGGCCGTGATACGCAGTATTTT. Encoded protein: CASSLTRGLAGGRDTQYF.

The rearrangement uses TRBV19 and TRBJ2-7; 7 positions match TRBD2. This CDR3 is 15 amino acids long. Germline V lookup: CDR1 LNHDA, CDR2 SQIVND (reference sequence). V lost 5 bases, J lost 3 bases, and 10 bases stayed unmatched. CDR3 sequence: CASSPAGDTIYEQYF. The DNA for the CDR3 is TGTGCCAGTAGTCCGGCGGGAGACACCATCTACGAGCAGTACTTC.

V gene TRBV11-2 combines with J gene TRBJ2-1, with a weak D call TRBD2 (6 bases). CDR3 length equals 14 residues. V lost 5 bases and J lost 3, with 11 bases in between. Germline CDR1 SGHAT, CDR2 FQNNGV. The CDR3: CASSPRDRYNEQFF. CDR3 coding DNA: TGTGCCAGCAGCCCGCGGGACCGCTACAATGAGCAGTTCTTC.

CDR3 loop: CASSSRANEQFF. In DNA, the CDR3 is TGTGCCAGCAGTTCAAGGGCGAATGAGCAGTTCTTC. V is TRBV6-5 and J is TRBJ2-1; no reliable D call. The CDR3 covers 12 residues. The V gene lost 4 bases and the J gene lost 7 bases, with 8 bases spanning the gap. Germline loops: CDR1 MNHEY, CDR2 SVGAGI.

This chain joins TRBV19 and TRBJ1-2; 8 bases agree with TRBD1. V was pared by 5 bases and J by 4 bases, with 3 bases of the junction left unmatched. Germline CDR1 LNHDA, CDR2 SQIVND (reference sequence). This CDR3 has 13 residues. The CDR3 bases are TGTGCCAGTAGTGACAGGGGTAGCTATGGCTACACCTTC. The encoded protein is CASSDRGSYGYTF.

This chain uses TRBV6-2 or TRBV6-3 with TRBJ2-7, with D perhaps TRBD1 (6 bases). The V end lost 4 bases, the J end lost 4 bases, and 8 bases lay between the germline ends. There are 12 residues in the CDR3. Germline V gene data show CDR1 as MNHEY and CDR2 as SVGEGT. The CDR3 DNA reads as TGTGCCAGCAGTTTCGACAGGTACGAGCAGTACTTC. Protein: CASSFDRYEQYF.

The rearrangement joins TRBV4-3 to TRBJ2-2, with D possibly TRBD1 on 7 matching bases. The germline gives CDR1 LGHNA, CDR2 YSLEER. Trimming left V 0 bases short and J 5 bases short, with 19 bases between. The length of the CDR3 is 18 residues. This CDR3 is CASSQEGEEGAETGELFF. Written as DNA, the CDR3 is TGCGCCAGCAGCCAAGAAGGTGAGGAGGGGGCGGAGACCGGGGAGCTGTTTTTT.

V usage is TRBV5-1 and J usage is TRBJ2-5; 14 nucleotides align to TRBD2. Germline-derived CDR1 and CDR2 are SGHRS and YFSETQ. This CDR3 is 17 amino acids long. Trimming took 4 bases from V and 1 from J; bases not matched to a gene: 6. CDR3 DNA: TGCGCCAGCAGCCCAAGACTAGCGGGGGGGCCCCAAGAGACCCAGTACTTC. Its protein is CASSPRLAGGPQETQYF.

This clone appeared a few times. V and J are TRBV9 and TRBJ1-6; D not resolved. The length of the CDR3 is 15 residues. The germline gives CDR1 SGDLS, CDR2 YYNGEE. V dropped 5 bases and J dropped 6 bases, with 15 bases sitting between them. CDR3 bases: TGTGCCAGCAGTCCAGGAATCGTCGGTAATTCACCCCTCCACTTT. It translates to CASSPGIVGNSPLHF.

This clone was seen only once. V usage is TRBV6-5 and J usage is TRBJ1-2; tentatively, D is TRBD1 (6 bases). The CDR3 runs 13 residues. The germline V and J ends were trimmed by 7 bases and 6 bases, with 15 bases remaining between them. CDR1 is MNHEY and CDR2 is SVGAGI in the germline V gene. The CDR3 DNA reads TGTGCCAGCACTACAACAGGGAACCATGGCTACACCTTC. Translated, it gives CASTTTGNHGYTF.

The genes are TRBV2 and TRBJ2-3; 11 nucleotides line up with TRBD1. Germline CDR1 and CDR2: SNHLY and FYNNEI. V was clipped by 8 bases and J by 7 bases; unmatched bases: 8. The CDR3 extends over 14 amino acids. CDR3 sequence: CASDRTGGTNTQYF. The CDR3 region has the DNA TGTGCCAGCGATAGGACAGGGGGCACGAATACGCAGTATTTT.

V is TRBV6-4 and J is TRBJ1-6; perhaps TRBD1 as D (5 bases). This CDR3 has 14 residues. Germline values: CDR1 MRHNA, CDR2 SNTAGT. Trimming pared 1 base from V and 9 bases from J, leaving 10 bases between. The CDR3 DNA sequence: TGTGCCAGCAGTGACTTTTCCACAGGTTCACCCCTCCACTTT. It codes for CASSDFSTGSPLHF.

This sequence joins TRBV4-1 and TRBJ1-4, with 7 bases that match TRBD1. Trimming at V came to 1 base and at J to 15 bases, leaving 11 bases not matched to a gene. The CDR3 runs 14 residues. Germline values: CDR1 MGHRA, CDR2 YSYEKL. CDR3 sequence (DNA): TGCGCCAGCAGCCAAGTAACGGCCGGGACAGCGGTGTTTTTT. It translates to CASSQVTAGTAVFF.

This chain links TRBV4-3 with TRBJ1-5; D ambiguous. CDR3 length: 14 residues. The V end lost 0 bases, the J end lost 1 base, and 4 bases lay between the germline ends. Germline V gives CDR1 LGHNA, CDR2 YSLEER. CDR3 in DNA: TGCGCCAGCAGCCAAGAGGTCAGCAATCAGCCCCAGCATTTT. This translates into CASSQEVSNQPQHF.

This chain joins TRBV2 and TRBJ2-7; either TRBD1 or TRBD2 may supply D (5 bases each). The CDR3 has 14 residues. CDR1 is SNHLY and CDR2 is FYNNEI in the germline V gene. Trimming took 4 bases from V and 3 from J, leaving 13 bases between them. CDR3 nucleotides: TGTGCCAGCAGTGCCGGGGACGGGTACTACGAGCAGTACTTC. Residues: CASSAGDGYYEQYF.

This clone has just one count. CDR3: CASSDLRTSQETQYF. The DNA of the CDR3 is TGTGCCAGCAGTGACCTCAGGACGAGCCAAGAGACCCAGTACTTC. V and J are TRBV25-1 and TRBJ2-5, with D unclear. This CDR3 is built from 15 residues. Trimming stripped 3 bases from V and 1 base from J, with 12 bases between. Germline assignment: CDR1 MGHDK and CDR2 SYGVNS. The full variable domain, rest sourced from reference TRBV25-1 and TRBJ2-5, is EADIYQTPRYLVIGTGKKITLECSQTMGHDKMYWYQQDPGMELHLIHYSYGVNSTEKGDLSSESTVSRIRTEHFPLTLESARPSHTSQYLCASSDLRTSQETQYFGPGTRLLVL.

A few counts support this clone. The chain links TRBV24-1 to TRBJ1-1, with 9 nucleotides matching TRBD1. V lost 4 bases and J lost 5; bases outside the gene matches: 10. There are 16 residues in the CDR3. The germline CDR1 and CDR2 sequences are KGHDR and SFDVKD. CDR3 coding DNA: TGTGCCACCAGTGACGCCCGGACAGGGGACTCAACTGAAGCTTTCTTT. Protein: CATSDARTGDSTEAFF.

The chain links TRBV5-4 to TRBJ2-7, with 7 bases fitting TRBD1. CDR3 length: 15 amino acids. V shed 1 base, J shed 0 bases, and the junction held 4 bases outside the gene matches. The germline CDR1 and CDR2 sequences are SGHNT and YYREEE (reference sequence). CDR3 sequence: CASSLLGGSSYEQYF. CDR3 DNA: TGTGCCAGCAGCTTGTTAGGGGGCTCCTCCTACGAGCAGTACTTC.

The chain carries TRBV2 and TRBJ2-7; D perhaps matches TRBD2 (5 bases). This CDR3 has 13 amino acids. Germline-derived CDR1 and CDR2 are SNHLY and FYNNEI. V lost 5 bases and J 3 bases, leaving 11 bases between the germline ends. The DNA for the CDR3 is TGTGCCAGCAGTAGCGGTAGGAGCTACGAGCAGTACTTC. Its translation: CASSSGRSYEQYF.

This clone has just one count. The chain is built from TRBV11-3 and TRBJ2-7; perhaps TRBD1 as D (6 bases). Germline lookup yields CDR1 SGHNT and CDR2 YENEEA. V was shortened by 5 bases and J by 3 bases, with 14 bases between the two germline ends. The CDR3 has 14 residues. The chain's CDR3 is CASSPRGGIYEQYF. The CDR3 DNA follows: TGTGCCAGCAGCCCGAGAGGGGGAATCTACGAGCAGTACTTC.